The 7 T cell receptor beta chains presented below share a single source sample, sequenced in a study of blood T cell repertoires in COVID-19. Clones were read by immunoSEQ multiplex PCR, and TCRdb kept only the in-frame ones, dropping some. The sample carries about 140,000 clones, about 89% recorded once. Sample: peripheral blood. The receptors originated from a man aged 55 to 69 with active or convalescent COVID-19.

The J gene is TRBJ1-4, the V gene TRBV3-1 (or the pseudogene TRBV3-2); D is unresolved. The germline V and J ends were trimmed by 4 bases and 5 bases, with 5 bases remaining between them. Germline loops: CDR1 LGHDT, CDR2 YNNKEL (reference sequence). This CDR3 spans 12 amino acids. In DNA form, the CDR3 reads TGTGCCAGCAGCCTCTTAAATGAAAAACTGTTTTTT. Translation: CASSLLNEKLFF.

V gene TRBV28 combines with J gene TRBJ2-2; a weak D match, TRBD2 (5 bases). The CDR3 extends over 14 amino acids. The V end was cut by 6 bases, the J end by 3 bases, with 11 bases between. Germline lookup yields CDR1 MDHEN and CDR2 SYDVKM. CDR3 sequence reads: CASRTHGDTGELFF. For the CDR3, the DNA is TGTGCCAGCAGGACCCACGGGGACACCGGGGAGCTGTTTTTT.

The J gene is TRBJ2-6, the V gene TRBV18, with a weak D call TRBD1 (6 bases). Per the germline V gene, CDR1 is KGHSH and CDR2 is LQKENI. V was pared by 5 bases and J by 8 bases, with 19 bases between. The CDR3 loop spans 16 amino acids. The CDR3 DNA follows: TGTGCCAGCTCATCCAGGGACCTCTGGGGGCCCAACGTCCTGACTTTC. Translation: CASSSRDLWGPNVLTF.

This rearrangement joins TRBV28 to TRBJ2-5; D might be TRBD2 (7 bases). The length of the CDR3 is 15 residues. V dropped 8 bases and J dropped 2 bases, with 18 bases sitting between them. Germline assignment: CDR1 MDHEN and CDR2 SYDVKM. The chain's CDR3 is CASYFGGAGQETQYF. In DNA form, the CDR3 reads TGTGCCAGCTATTTTGGGGGGGCGGGGCAAGAGACCCAGTACTTC.

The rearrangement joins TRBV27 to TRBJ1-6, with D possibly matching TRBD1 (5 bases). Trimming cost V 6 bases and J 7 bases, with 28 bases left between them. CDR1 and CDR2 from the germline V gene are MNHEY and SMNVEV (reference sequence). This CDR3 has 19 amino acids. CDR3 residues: CASSQRGLRGSSWNSPLHF. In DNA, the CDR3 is TGTGCCAGCAGCCAACGTGGGTTAAGGGGATCCTCGTGGAATTCACCCCTCCACTTT.

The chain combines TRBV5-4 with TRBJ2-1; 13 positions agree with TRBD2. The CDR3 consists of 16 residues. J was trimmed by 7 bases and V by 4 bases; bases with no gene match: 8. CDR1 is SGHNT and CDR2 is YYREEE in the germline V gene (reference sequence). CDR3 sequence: CASSITSGRALNEQFF. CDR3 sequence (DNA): TGTGCCAGCAGCATCACTAGCGGGAGGGCCTTGAATGAGCAGTTCTTC.

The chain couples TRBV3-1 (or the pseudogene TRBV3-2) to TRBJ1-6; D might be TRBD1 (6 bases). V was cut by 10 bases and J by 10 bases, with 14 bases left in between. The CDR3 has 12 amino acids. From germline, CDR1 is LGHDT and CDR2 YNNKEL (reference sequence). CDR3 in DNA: TGTGCCACCTCGACAGGAGGATCACCCCTCCACTTT. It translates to CATSTGGSPLHF.